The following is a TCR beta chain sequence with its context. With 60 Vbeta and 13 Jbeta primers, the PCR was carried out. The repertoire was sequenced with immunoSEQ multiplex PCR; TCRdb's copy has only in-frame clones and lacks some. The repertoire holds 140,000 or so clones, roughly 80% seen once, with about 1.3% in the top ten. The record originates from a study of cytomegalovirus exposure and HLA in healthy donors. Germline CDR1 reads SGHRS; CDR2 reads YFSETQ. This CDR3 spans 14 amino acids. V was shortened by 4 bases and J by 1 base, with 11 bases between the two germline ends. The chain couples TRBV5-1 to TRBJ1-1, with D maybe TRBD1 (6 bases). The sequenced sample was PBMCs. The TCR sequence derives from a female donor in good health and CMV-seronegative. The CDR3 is CASSLSGQNTEAFF. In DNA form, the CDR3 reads TGCGCCAGCAGCCTGTCGGGACAGAACACTGAAGCTTTCTTT.